Sequencing of this T cell receptor beta chain was carried out in a study of shared clonotypes between healthy human individuals. Across the whole study: The composition of the donors was two women and a few men aged 18 to 49.

The germline CDR1 and CDR2 sequences are MNHEY and SVGAGI. Trimming took off 2 bases at V and 0 bases at J, with 10 bases between the two ends. The CDR3 sequence is 15 residues long. As handled by the study authors: ImmunoSEQ gave junction-only sequences without quality scores, so filtering differed. This table comes from immunoSEQ multiplex PCR, and its TCRdb copy is limited to in-frame clones, with some not included. The DNA gave D and trimming, while V, J and clone size come from that table. The table includes about 2.3 million clones, about 90% detected once. Regarding the study as a whole: A few donors held 4.5% to 5% of naive CD4 clonotypes in common. Blood was the only sampled material, and tissue repertoires likely differ.

Points on this clone: Its target is unknown. This sample includes further DNA sequences coding for the same CDR3.

This TCR came from a man younger than 35 in good health. Some clones in this sample may be carry-over from other donors' samples. The chain recombines TRBV6-5 with TRBJ1-2, with D possibly matching TRBD1 (5 bases). The sequencing input was naive CD4+ T cells from PBMCs. Documented subset: CD45RA+ positively selected. The CDR3 protein is CASSYGGTTNYGYTF. The CDR3 DNA reads TGTGCCAGCAGTTACGGGGGGACCACTAACTATGGCTACACCTTC.